The entry that follows covers one T cell receptor (beta chain) sequence. The data originate from a study of preoperative IRX-2 immunotherapy in early breast cancer. Noted treatment: preoperative locoregional IRX-2 cytokine immunotherapy. Patients received preoperative, locoregional IRX-2 cytokine immunotherapy in a phase Ib study. The CDR3 has 16 amino acids. The V gene's germline CDR1 is SGHVS and CDR2 FNYEAQ. V dropped 3 bases and J dropped 6; count of bases not matched to a gene: 7. Sequenced by immunoSEQ multiplex PCR; TCRdb stores in-frame clones only, minus some. The sample shows around 6,000 clones, under 85% of them seen only once.

This TCR was sampled from a human donor with breast cancer. The chain combines TRBV7-6 with TRBJ2-1, with 11 positions matching TRBD2. The sample here was tumor tissue, taken before IRX-2 immunotherapy. CDR3 residues: CASSLTLAGGLNEQFF. In DNA form, the CDR3 reads TGTGCCAGCAGCTTGACCCTAGCGGGGGGACTCAATGAGCAGTTCTTC. Filled out from reference TRBV7-6 and TRBJ2-1, the complete variable domain reads GAGVSQSPRYKVTKRGQDVALRCDPISGHVSLYWYRQALGQGPEFLTYFNYEAQQDKSGLPNDRFSAERPEGSISTLTIQRTEQRDSAMYRCASSLTLAGGLNEQFFGPGTRLTVL.